The following is a T cell receptor (beta chain) sequence with its context. A far more abundant clone sits one base away, making this likely a read error. The sample originates from a study of shared clonotypes between healthy human individuals. Measured with immunoSEQ multiplex PCR; TCRdb has only the in-frame clones, and not every one. The sample yields 90,000 to 100,000 clones, around 47% seen once. The CDR3 contains 12 residues. Germline V gene lookup returns CDR1 LGHNA and CDR2 YSLEER. Trimming left V 1 base short and J 7 bases short, with 5 bases between. The chain recombines TRBV4-3 with TRBJ2-1; no firm D call. Sequences were obtained from PBMCs. The sequence was obtained from a woman aged 40 to 55 in good health. Some clones in this sample may be carry-over from other donors' samples. CDR3 in DNA: TGCGCCAGCAGCCAAGGTGAGAATGAGCAGTTCTTC. Its translation is CASSQGENEQFF.